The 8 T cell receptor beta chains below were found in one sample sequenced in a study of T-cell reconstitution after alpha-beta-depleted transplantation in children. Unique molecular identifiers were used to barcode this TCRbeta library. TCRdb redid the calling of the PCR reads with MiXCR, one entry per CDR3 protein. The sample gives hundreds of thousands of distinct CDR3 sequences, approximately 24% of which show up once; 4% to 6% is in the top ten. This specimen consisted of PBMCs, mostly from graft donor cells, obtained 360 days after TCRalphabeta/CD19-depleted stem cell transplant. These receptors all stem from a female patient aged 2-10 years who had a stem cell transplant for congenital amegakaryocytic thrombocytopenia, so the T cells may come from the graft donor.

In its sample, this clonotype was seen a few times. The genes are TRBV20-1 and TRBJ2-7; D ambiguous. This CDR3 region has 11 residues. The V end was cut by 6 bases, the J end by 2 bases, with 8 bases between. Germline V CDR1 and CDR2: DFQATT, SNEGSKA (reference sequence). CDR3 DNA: TGCAGTGCGGCCCAGACCTACGAGCAGTACTTC. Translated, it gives CSAAQTYEQYF.

The CDR3 nucleotides are TGCAGCGTTGTGGTGACAGGACAGGGCAATCAGCCCCAGCATTTT. This translates into CSVVVTGQGNQPQHF. V gene TRBV29-1 combines with J gene TRBJ1-5; 7 positions agree with TRBD1. The ends lost 4 bases at V and 2 bases at J; junction bases unmatched: 8. The length of the CDR3 is 15 residues. The germline V gene has CDR1 SQVTM and CDR2 ANQGSEA.

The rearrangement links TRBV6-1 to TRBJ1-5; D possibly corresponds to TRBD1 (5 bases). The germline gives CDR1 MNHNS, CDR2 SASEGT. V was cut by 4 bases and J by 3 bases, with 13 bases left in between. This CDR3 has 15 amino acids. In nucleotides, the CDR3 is TGTGCCAGCAGTGGAGACAGACTCTCCAATCAGCCCCAGCATTTT. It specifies CASSGDRLSNQPQHF.

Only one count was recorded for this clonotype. The CDR3 DNA is TGTGCCAGCAGCCGGACAGGGCAAAACGACGAGCAGTACTTC. It yields the protein CASSRTGQNDEQYF. The rearrangement joins TRBV6-1 to TRBJ2-7; 8 bases match TRBD1. The CDR3 totals 14 residues. V was clipped by 6 bases and J by 5 bases; unmatched bases: 9. Per germline, CDR1 MNHNS and CDR2 SASEGT.

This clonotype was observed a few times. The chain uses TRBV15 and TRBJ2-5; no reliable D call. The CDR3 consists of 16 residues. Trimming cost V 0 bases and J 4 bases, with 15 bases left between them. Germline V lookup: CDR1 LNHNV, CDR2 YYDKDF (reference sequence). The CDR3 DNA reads TGTGCCACCAGCAGAGATCTACACGTAGCCTCAGAGACCCAGTACTTC. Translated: CATSRDLHVASETQYF. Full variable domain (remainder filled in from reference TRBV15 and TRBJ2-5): DAMVIQNPRYQVTQFGKPVTLSCSQTLNHNVMYWYQQKSSQAPKLLFHYYDKDFNNEADTPDNFQSRRPNTSFCFLDIRSPGLGDTAMYLCATSRDLHVASETQYFGPGTRLLVL.

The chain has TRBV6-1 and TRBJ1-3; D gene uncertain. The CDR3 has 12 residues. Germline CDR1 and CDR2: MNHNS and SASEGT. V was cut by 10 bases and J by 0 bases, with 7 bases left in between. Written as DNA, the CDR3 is TGTGCCACACATAGCTCTGGAAACACCATATATTTT. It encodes CATHSSGNTIYF.

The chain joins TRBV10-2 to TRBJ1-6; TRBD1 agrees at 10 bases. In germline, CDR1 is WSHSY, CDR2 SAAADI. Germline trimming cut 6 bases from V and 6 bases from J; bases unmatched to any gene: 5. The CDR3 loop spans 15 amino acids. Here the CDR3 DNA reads TGCGCCAGCAGAGCCGGGACAGGGGTTAATTCACCCCTCCACTTT. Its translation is CASRAGTGVNSPLHF.

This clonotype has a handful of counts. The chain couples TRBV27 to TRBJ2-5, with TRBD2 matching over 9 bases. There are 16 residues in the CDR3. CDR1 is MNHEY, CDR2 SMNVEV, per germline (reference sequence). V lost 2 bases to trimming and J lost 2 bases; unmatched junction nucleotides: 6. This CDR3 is CASSLIPSGAQETQYF. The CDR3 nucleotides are TGTGCCAGCAGTTTAATCCCTAGCGGGGCACAAGAGACCCAGTACTTC.